The rows below give T cell receptor beta chains drawn from one sample of a study of blood T cell repertoires in COVID-19. Clones were sequenced by immunoSEQ multiplex PCR, and TCRdb holds only the in-frame ones, with some missing. This sample yields about 100,000 clones, of which around four fifths are seen a single time; less than 35% belongs to the top ten. Sequencing used peripheral blood. The receptors were gathered from a man aged 65 to 85 with active or convalescent COVID-19. The CDR3 runs from the conserved cysteine through the conserved F or W.

V gene: TRBV11-3
J gene: TRBJ1-1
CDR3 protein: CASRTKAFF

V gene: TRBV19
J gene: TRBJ2-1
CDR3 protein: CASRTTSRGYNEQFF

V gene: TRBV30
J gene: TRBJ2-3
CDR3 protein: CAWSVGAGETDTQYF

V gene: TRBV24-1
J gene: TRBJ2-3
CDR3 protein: CATSDLAGGRTDTQYF

V gene: TRBV4-2
J gene: TRBJ1-1
CDR3 protein: CASSQGRQEMNTEAFF

V gene: TRBV10-2
J gene: TRBJ2-7
CDR3 protein: CASQTGDLYEQYF

V gene: TRBV7-2
J gene: TRBJ2-1
CDR3 protein: CASSPTLSRNEQFF

V gene: TRBV12-3/TRBV12-4
J gene: TRBJ2-7
CDR3 protein: CASSSDRNEQYF

V gene: TRBV19
J gene: TRBJ1-6
CDR3 protein: CASSIIGSSYNSPLHF

V gene: TRBV28
J gene: TRBJ1-4
CDR3 protein: CASSAPTGSTNEKLFF

V gene: TRBV28
J gene: TRBJ2-7
CDR3 protein: CASGEGDYEQYF

V gene: TRBV29-1
J gene: TRBJ2-2
CDR3 protein: CSARAEGGGNTGELFF

V gene: TRBV4-3
J gene: TRBJ1-4
CDR3 protein: CASSPSGQGREKLFF

V gene: TRBV9
J gene: TRBJ2-3
CDR3 protein: CASSVVTSGGTDTQYF

V gene: TRBV12-3/TRBV12-4
J gene: TRBJ2-3
CDR3 protein: CASSPRESDTQYF

V gene: TRBV28
J gene: TRBJ2-3
CDR3 protein: CASSPPRRGTDTQYF

V gene: TRBV6-5
J gene: TRBJ2-5
CDR3 protein: CASSLGNLQETQYF

V gene: TRBV28
J gene: TRBJ2-4
CDR3 protein: CASSLISGQGKNIQYF

V gene: TRBV27
J gene: TRBJ2-7
CDR3 protein: CASSDGVGEQYF

V gene: TRBV19
J gene: TRBJ1-5
CDR3 protein: CASSISGTIHRRYSNQPQHF

V gene: TRBV7-3
J gene: TRBJ2-7
CDR3 protein: CASRRGTVPVHEQYF

V gene: TRBV5-1
J gene: TRBJ1-2
CDR3 protein: CASSTGTAVKNGYTF

V gene: TRBV7-9
J gene: TRBJ1-2
CDR3 protein: CASSLSGAVGYTF

V gene: TRBV28
J gene: TRBJ2-4
CDR3 protein: CATKLAAVNIQYF

V gene: TRBV11-2
J gene: TRBJ2-7
CDR3 protein: CASSLGSGTYEQYF

V gene: TRBV24-1
J gene: TRBJ1-2
CDR3 protein: CATPGIRDGYTF

V gene: TRBV19
J gene: TRBJ2-2
CDR3 protein: CASSPPDRVGSGELFF

V gene: TRBV7-9
J gene: TRBJ1-1
CDR3 protein: CASSLGQMNTEAFF

V gene: TRBV25-1
J gene: TRBJ1-4
CDR3 protein: CASRGHGLGEKLFF

V gene: TRBV13
J gene: TRBJ2-3
CDR3 protein: CASSQYSGPDTQYF

V gene: TRBV28
J gene: TRBJ1-2
CDR3 protein: CASRPNGGYGYTF

V gene: TRBV19
J gene: TRBJ1-4
CDR3 protein: CASSIDQAGNEKLFF

V gene: TRBV6-2/TRBV6-3
J gene: TRBJ2-1
CDR3 protein: CASSLPGEQFF

V gene: TRBV19
J gene: TRBJ1-2
CDR3 protein: CASSRQGARSYGYTF

V gene: TRBV4-1
J gene: TRBJ2-1
CDR3 protein: CASSRRLAGGGAYNEQFF

V gene: TRBV25-1
J gene: TRBJ1-4
CDR3 protein: CASSEYPGQPNEKLFF

V gene: TRBV30
J gene: TRBJ1-4
CDR3 protein: CAWRRGGAVEKLFF

V gene: TRBV11-2
J gene: TRBJ1-5
CDR3 protein: CASALGGGNQPQHF

V gene: TRBV10-2
J gene: TRBJ2-7
CDR3 protein: CASSVRQSYEQYF

V gene: TRBV24-1
J gene: TRBJ2-3
CDR3 protein: CATSDLVRADTQYF

V gene: TRBV7-8
J gene: TRBJ2-2
CDR3 protein: CASSSEAGARNTGELFF

V gene: TRBV7-9
J gene: TRBJ1-1
CDR3 protein: CASSHGQLNTEAFF

V gene: TRBV19
J gene: TRBJ1-2
CDR3 protein: CASMDGTAYGYTF

V gene: TRBV5-1
J gene: TRBJ2-7
CDR3 protein: CASSFLVGDEQYF

V gene: TRBV9
J gene: TRBJ2-1
CDR3 protein: CASSVVGGGAYNEQFF

V gene: TRBV6-5
J gene: TRBJ2-1
CDR3 protein: CASSPLTSNEQFF

V gene: TRBV20-1
J gene: TRBJ2-7
CDR3 protein: CSASHPPAGYEQYF

V gene: TRBV11-2
J gene: TRBJ2-2
CDR3 protein: CASSSRQASTGELFF

V gene: TRBV14
J gene: TRBJ2-5
CDR3 protein: CASSQEGQGIQETQYF